A selection of T cell receptor beta chains follows, all from one sample in a study of OX40 agonist ivuxolimab in advanced cancers. The method was immunoSEQ multiplex PCR; TCRdb's version includes in-frame clones alone and lacks a portion of them. The table includes some 83,000 clones, around nine tenths detected once. The sequences come from CD4+ or CD8+ T cells sorted from blood, collected in a trial of the OX40 agonist ivuxolimab. These TCRs come from an adult with an advanced solid tumor such as melanoma, head and neck, liver or kidney cancer. The CDR3 runs from the conserved cysteine through the conserved F or W. The order of the fields is CDR3 DNA, CDR3 protein, D gene, J gene, V gene, clone size. The D gene is left open where the match is weak. Clone sizes are given selectively: once, few, many, or a class where the clone is expanded.

TGCGCCAGCAGCTTCGCCACAGGGGCGGGGGAGACCCAGTACTTC CASSFATGAGETQYF - TRBJ2-5 TRBV5-1 once
TGTGCCAGCAGCCGGGACCAAGAGACCCAGTACTTC CASSRDQETQYF - TRBJ2-5 TRBV2 -
TGTGCCAGCAGCTTATATCGGGGATCAGGAAACACCATATATTTT CASSLYRGSGNTIYF - TRBJ1-3 TRBV7-2 -
TGTGCCTGGGGCCCCGTGGGGTTAGAAGCTTTCTTT CAWGPVGLEAFF - TRBJ1-1 TRBV30 -
TGTGCCAGCAGCTTCGCGGGAGGGCGGGTAGATACGCAGTATTTT CASSFAGGRVDTQYF TRBD2 TRBJ2-3 TRBV7-2 -
TGTGCCAGCAGCGTAGAGACTAGCGGGGCGCAGTATTTT CASSVETSGAQYF TRBD2 TRBJ2-3 TRBV9 -
TGTGCCTGTACTGTACTAGCGGGGGGCGAGCAGTACTTC CACTVLAGGEQYF TRBD2 TRBJ2-7 TRBV30 -
TGTGCCAGCAGCCCTCAACCGGGACTGGAAGCTTTCTTT CASSPQPGLEAFF - TRBJ1-1 TRBV11-2 -
TGTGCCAGCAGCTTAGAGGGACAGGGGGCGCGGGAGCAGTACTTC CASSLEGQGAREQYF TRBD1 TRBJ2-7 TRBV7-6 -
TGTGCCAGCAGCCAAGATTATGACACCCCCCATAAGGACTTC CASSQDYDTPHKDF - TRBJ2-7 TRBV14 -
TGTGCCAGCAGCTTCCGGGGAGGTTACAATCAGCCCCAGCATTTT CASSFRGGYNQPQHF - TRBJ1-5 TRBV7-8 -
TGTGCCAGCACCCCGGGACAGGGGGCCACCTCACCCCTCCACTTT CASTPGQGATSPLHF TRBD1 TRBJ1-6 TRBV5-4 -
TGTGCCAGCAGTTCCGCCGGGGGAGAGCCCCAGCATTTT CASSSAGGEPQHF - TRBJ1-5 TRBV6-6 -
TGTGCCAGCAGTTTAGATAGGGAAGCTTTCTTT CASSLDREAFF - TRBJ1-1 TRBV28 -
TGTGCCAGCAGTGGGTTAGCGGGAGGACGGACCCAGTACTTC CASSGLAGGRTQYF TRBD2 TRBJ2-5 TRBV25-1 -
TGTGCCAGCAGCTTAGTAGCGGGGGGGTCAGAGACCCAGTACTTC CASSLVAGGSETQYF TRBD2 TRBJ2-5 TRBV7-2 -
TGTGCCAGCAGTTACGGGGGGGCGGGCGCACCCCTCCACTTT CASSYGGAGAPLHF - TRBJ1-6 TRBV6-5 few
TGTGCCAGCAGTACCTACGGACAGGGGGCGGCCGAGCAGTACTTC CASSTYGQGAAEQYF TRBD1 TRBJ2-7 TRBV6-5 -
TGTGCCACCAGCACTGGACGGGGGAAATCCTACGAGCAGTACTTC CATSTGRGKSYEQYF - TRBJ2-7 TRBV15 -
TGTGCCAGCAGCCCCTATAGGGGTCCCGGGGAGCTGTTTTTT CASSPYRGPGELFF - TRBJ2-2 TRBV11-3 -
TGTGCCAGCAGCCCTAGTCCAGGCTCAGGCATTCAGTACTTC CASSPSPGSGIQYF - TRBJ2-4 TRBV7-2 -
TGCGCCAGCAGCTTGGTTTGGGGGAATGAGCAGTTCTTC CASSLVWGNEQFF - TRBJ2-1 TRBV5-1 -
TGTGCCAGCAGCTTCACCTCCTACGAGCAGTACTTC CASSFTSYEQYF - TRBJ2-7 TRBV7-9 -
TGTGCCACCCAGGGGACAGGGGGTGAGACCCAGTACTTC CATQGTGGETQYF TRBD1 TRBJ2-5 TRBV6-6 once
TGTGCCAGCAAAGACAGGTTACTCAATGAGTGGTTCTTC CASKDRLLNEWFF - TRBJ2-1 TRBV6-5 -
TGTGCCAGCAGTTTACTAGGACAGGGAGGCAATCAGCCCCAGCATTTT CASSLLGQGGNQPQHF TRBD1 TRBJ1-5 TRBV28 -
TGTGCCAGTAGTACAGGGGGCTACGAGCAGTACTTC CASSTGGYEQYF TRBD1 TRBJ2-7 TRBV19 -
TGTGCCAGCAGCTTAAACGGCCCCATGAGCACAGATACGCAGTATTTT CASSLNGPMSTDTQYF - TRBJ2-3 TRBV11-2 -